Listed below are T cell receptor beta chains from one sample, sequenced in a study of blood T cell repertoires in COVID-19. Here immunoSEQ multiplex PCR was the method, and the copy in TCRdb shows in-frame clones only, minus some. The sample yields hundreds of thousands of clones, around 90% seen once. The source material was PBMCs or T cells enriched from blood (not recorded which). The receptors shown here come from a man between 25 and 39 years old who had been exposed to COVID-19. Each CDR3 is given without its conserved first and last residue. The order of the fields is V gene, J gene, clone size, CDR3 protein. Expanded clones get a size class; other rows say once, few or many, or leave the size out.

v_gene: TRBV14
j_gene: TRBJ1-2
abundance: -
CDR3aa: ASSQTLQGSYT

v_gene: TRBV7-8
j_gene: TRBJ1-3
abundance: -
CDR3aa: ASSLGTGSGNTIY

v_gene: TRBV6-5
j_gene: TRBJ1-3
abundance: -
CDR3aa: ASSYSPGGSDTIY

v_gene: TRBV27
j_gene: TRBJ2-1
abundance: -
CDR3aa: ASSRLTGGRSNEQF

v_gene: TRBV27
j_gene: TRBJ2-7
abundance: once
CDR3aa: ASSLMGQGAYEQY

v_gene: TRBV20-1
j_gene: TRBJ2-3
abundance: few
CDR3aa: SASWGDPGSGTQY

v_gene: TRBV6-1
j_gene: TRBJ1-3
abundance: -
CDR3aa: ASSEAQGSGNTIY

v_gene: TRBV4-3
j_gene: TRBJ2-3
abundance: once
CDR3aa: ASSAQGDRGGDTQY

v_gene: TRBV7-2
j_gene: TRBJ1-2
abundance: once
CDR3aa: ASSLDSWTRGREGYT

v_gene: TRBV12-3/TRBV12-4
j_gene: TRBJ2-5
abundance: -
CDR3aa: ASSSRVGETQY

v_gene: TRBV6-4
j_gene: TRBJ1-5
abundance: -
CDR3aa: ASSDSGEIDQPQH

v_gene: TRBV6-1
j_gene: TRBJ1-6
abundance: -
CDR3aa: ASSELNRGSSYNSPLH

v_gene: TRBV7-2
j_gene: TRBJ1-4
abundance: -
CDR3aa: ASSNTGGAVEKLF

v_gene: TRBV4-1
j_gene: TRBJ2-7
abundance: -
CDR3aa: ASSQGTGGNLYEQY

v_gene: TRBV5-6
j_gene: TRBJ1-5
abundance: -
CDR3aa: ASSWIGWTAYSNQPQH

v_gene: TRBV19
j_gene: TRBJ2-3
abundance: -
CDR3aa: ASSILAGEVDTQY

v_gene: TRBV5-1
j_gene: TRBJ1-1
abundance: -
CDR3aa: ASSLTGAEAF

v_gene: TRBV5-1
j_gene: TRBJ1-2
abundance: once
CDR3aa: ASSLAQGGYT

v_gene: TRBV9
j_gene: TRBJ2-5
abundance: -
CDR3aa: ASSASPGERETQY

v_gene: TRBV10-2
j_gene: TRBJ2-2
abundance: -
CDR3aa: ASRTLAENTGELF

v_gene: TRBV7-9
j_gene: TRBJ2-5
abundance: -
CDR3aa: ASSLNRGLETQY

v_gene: TRBV9
j_gene: TRBJ2-2
abundance: -
CDR3aa: ASSVGLLNTGELF

v_gene: TRBV7-2
j_gene: TRBJ1-5
abundance: once
CDR3aa: ASSAGLGNQPQH

v_gene: TRBV5-4
j_gene: TRBJ1-4
abundance: -
CDR3aa: ASSRTGTGHEKLF

v_gene: TRBV7-2
j_gene: TRBJ1-1
abundance: -
CDR3aa: ASSLVQNTEAF

v_gene: TRBV9
j_gene: TRBJ2-5
abundance: -
CDR3aa: ASNRQGETQY

v_gene: TRBV29-1
j_gene: TRBJ1-4
abundance: -
CDR3aa: SVDPTGDNEKLF

v_gene: TRBV11-2
j_gene: TRBJ1-1
abundance: -
CDR3aa: ASSSTGSWATEAF